This T cell receptor (beta chain) was identified during a study of blood T cell repertoires in COVID-19. Study summary: COVID-19 samples from acute and convalescent phases originated in the United States, Italy and Spain. Sources were T cells, B-cell-depleted T cells, or PBMCs; the material itself was cDNA or gDNA.

In the original workflow: Amplified reference gene primers provided the basis for estimating nucleated cell counts. Produced via immunoSEQ multiplex PCR; TCRdb's table is partial and in-frame only. Clone size and the V and J calls come from that table; the DNA yielded D and trimming. The table has 40,000 or so clones, approximately 86% seen once. V lost 2 bases to trimming and J lost 2 bases; unmatched junction nucleotides: 7. This CDR3 comprises 17 residues. Germline CDR1 KGHDR, CDR2 SFDVKD. The clonotype comes from a middle-aged man with active COVID-19. Sequencing was carried out using peripheral blood. The chain employs TRBV24-1 and TRBJ2-3; the match to TRBD1 covers 9 bases. This CDR3 reads CATSDSRQGGYTDTQYF. The DNA for the CDR3 is TGTGCCACCAGTGATTCGAGACAGGGGGGGTACACAGATACGCAGTATTTT.